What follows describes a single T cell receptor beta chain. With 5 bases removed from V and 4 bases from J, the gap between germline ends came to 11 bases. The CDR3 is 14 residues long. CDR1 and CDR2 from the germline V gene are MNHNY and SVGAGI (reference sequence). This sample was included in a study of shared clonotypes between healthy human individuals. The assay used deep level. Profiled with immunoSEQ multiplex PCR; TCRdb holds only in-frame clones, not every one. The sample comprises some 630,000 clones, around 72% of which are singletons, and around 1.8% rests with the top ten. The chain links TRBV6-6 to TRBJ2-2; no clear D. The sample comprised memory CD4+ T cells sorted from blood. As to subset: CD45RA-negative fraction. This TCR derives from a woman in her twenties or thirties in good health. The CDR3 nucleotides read TGTGCCAGCAGTGACCTGACGAGCACCGGGGAGCTGTTTTTT. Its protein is CASSDLTSTGELFF.